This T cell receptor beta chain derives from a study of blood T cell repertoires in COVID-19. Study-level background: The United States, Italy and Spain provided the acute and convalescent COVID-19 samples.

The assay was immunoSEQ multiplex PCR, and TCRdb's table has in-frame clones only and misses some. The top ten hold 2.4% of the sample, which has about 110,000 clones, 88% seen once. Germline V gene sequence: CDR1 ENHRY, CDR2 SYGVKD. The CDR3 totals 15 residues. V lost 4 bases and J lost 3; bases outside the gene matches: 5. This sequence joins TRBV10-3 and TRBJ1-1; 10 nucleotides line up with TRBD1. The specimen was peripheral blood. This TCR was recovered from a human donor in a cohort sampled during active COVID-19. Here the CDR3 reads CAISGSGQGDTEAFF. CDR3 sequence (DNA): TGTGCCATCAGTGGATCCGGACAGGGGGACACTGAAGCTTTCTTT.